This T cell receptor (beta chain) was observed in a study of cytomegalovirus exposure and HLA in healthy donors. Profiled with immunoSEQ multiplex PCR; TCRdb holds only in-frame clones, not every one. Among about 170,000 clones listed, approximately 89% were seen once. This clone was seen a few times. The sample comprised PBMCs. This sequence originates from a young man in good health and CMV-seropositive.

CDR3 sequence (DNA): TGTGCCAGCAGCCTTGGCCGGAGCAACGGAGGCTACACCTTC. Translating gives CASSLGRSNGGYTF. The chain recombines TRBV9 with TRBJ1-2; D is ambiguous. This CDR3 spans 14 amino acids. CDR1 is SGDLS and CDR2 is YYNGEE in the germline V gene. V gave up 4 bases and J gave up 8 bases, with 18 bases separating them.